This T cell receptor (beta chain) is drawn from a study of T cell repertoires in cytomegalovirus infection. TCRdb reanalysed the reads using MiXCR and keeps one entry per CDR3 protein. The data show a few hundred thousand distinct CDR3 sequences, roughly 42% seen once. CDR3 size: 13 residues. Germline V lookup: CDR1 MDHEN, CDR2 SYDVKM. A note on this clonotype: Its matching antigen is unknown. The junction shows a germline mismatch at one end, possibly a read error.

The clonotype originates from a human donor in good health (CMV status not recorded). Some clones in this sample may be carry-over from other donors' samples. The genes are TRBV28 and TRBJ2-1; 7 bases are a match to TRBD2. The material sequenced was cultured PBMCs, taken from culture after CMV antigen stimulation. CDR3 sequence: CASRGTILHAELF. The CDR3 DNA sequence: TGTGCCAGCAGGGGGACTATTCTGCATGCAGAGCTCTTC.